These T cell receptor beta chains were read from a single sample in a study of cytomegalovirus exposure and HLA in healthy donors. Sequenced by immunoSEQ multiplex PCR; TCRdb stores in-frame clones only, minus some. The profile covers some 120,000 clones, with 80% appearing a single time and 1% taken by the ten largest. Material for sequencing was PBMCs. These receptors all stem from a man in his forties or fifties in good health and CMV-seronegative. The CDR3 runs from the conserved cysteine through the conserved F or W. D genes are given only for firm matches. Only some rows state a clone size, as once, few, many or a class for expanded clones.

cdr3_nt cdr3_aa v_call clone_size d_call j_call
TGTGCCAGCAGCTTGGCCCATTGGGGCCAGGGAGAGCAGTACTTC CASSLAHWGQGEQYF TRBV5-4 few . TRBJ2-7
TGTGCCATCAGTGAGTCGATCGGGGTCACAGATACGCAGTATTTT CAISESIGVTDTQYF TRBV10-3 . . TRBJ2-3
TGCGCCAGCAGCTCGTCACTGTCGGGACTAGGTCGCAATGAGCAGTTCTTC CASSSSLSGLGRNEQFF TRBV5-1 . TRBD2 TRBJ2-1
TGTGCCAGCAGTTCAACAGGCTTAACCGGGGAGCTGTTTTTT CASSSTGLTGELFF TRBV6-6 . . TRBJ2-2
TGTGCCAGCTGTCCGGGAGGGAGCAATCAGCCCCAGCATTTT CASCPGGSNQPQHF TRBV28 . . TRBJ1-5
TGCGCCAGCAGCAAGGGGACTAGCGGGGTGCAAGAGACCCAGTACTTC CASSKGTSGVQETQYF TRBV5-1 . TRBD2 TRBJ2-5
TGCGCCAGCAGCGTGACCGGGACAGAAAATTCACCCCTCCACTTT CASSVTGTENSPLHF TRBV5-1 . TRBD1 TRBJ1-6
TGTGCCAGCAGCTTGGGACAGGGGGCAGGATATGAGCAGTTCTTC CASSLGQGAGYEQFF TRBV5-4 . TRBD1 TRBJ2-1
TGTGCCAGCAGTCGACGCGGCGGGGAGCTGTTTTTT CASSRRGGELFF TRBV6-5 . . TRBJ2-2
TGCAGCGTTGCGACTAGCGGGGCGTACGATGAGCAGTTCTTC CSVATSGAYDEQFF TRBV29-1 . TRBD2 TRBJ2-1
TGTGCCAGCTCACCCGAGGACAGGAGCTATGGCTACACCTTC CASSPEDRSYGYTF TRBV18 . TRBD1 TRBJ1-2
TGCGCCAGCAGCTTGTCGTGGAGGGGCGGGTACGAGCAGTACTTC CASSLSWRGGYEQYF TRBV5-1 . . TRBJ2-7
TGTGCCAGCAGTGCCGGTGCAACTAATGAAAAACTGTTTTTT CASSAGATNEKLFF TRBV2 . . TRBJ1-4
TGCGCCAGCAGCTTTGGCGGCAGTTCCACAGATACGCAGTATTTT CASSFGGSSTDTQYF TRBV5-1 . . TRBJ2-3
TGTGCCAGCATGGGGGACAGTAGAGGAGCTAACTATGGCTACACCTTC CASMGDSRGANYGYTF TRBV2 . TRBD1 TRBJ1-2
TGTGCCACCAGCAGAGACCCAATGAACACTGAAGCTTTCTTT CATSRDPMNTEAFF TRBV15 . . TRBJ1-1
TGTGCCAGCAGTTGGGACAGAGACTCTGGAAACACCATATATTTT CASSWDRDSGNTIYF TRBV6-1 . TRBD1 TRBJ1-3
TGTGCCACCAGCAGAAACCGGGACAGACCCTATAGCAATCAGCCCCAGCATTTT CATSRNRDRPYSNQPQHF TRBV15 once TRBD1 TRBJ1-5